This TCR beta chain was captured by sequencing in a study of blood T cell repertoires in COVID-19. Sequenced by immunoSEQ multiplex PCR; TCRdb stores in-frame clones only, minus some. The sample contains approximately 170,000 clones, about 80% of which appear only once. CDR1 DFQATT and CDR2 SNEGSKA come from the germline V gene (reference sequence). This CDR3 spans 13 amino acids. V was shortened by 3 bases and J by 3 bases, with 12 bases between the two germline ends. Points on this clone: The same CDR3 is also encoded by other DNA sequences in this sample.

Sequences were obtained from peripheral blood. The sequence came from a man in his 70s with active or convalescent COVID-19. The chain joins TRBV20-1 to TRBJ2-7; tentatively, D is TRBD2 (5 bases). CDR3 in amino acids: CSASKLASYEQYF. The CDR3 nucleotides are TGCAGTGCTAGTAAGCTAGCAAGCTACGAGCAGTACTTC.